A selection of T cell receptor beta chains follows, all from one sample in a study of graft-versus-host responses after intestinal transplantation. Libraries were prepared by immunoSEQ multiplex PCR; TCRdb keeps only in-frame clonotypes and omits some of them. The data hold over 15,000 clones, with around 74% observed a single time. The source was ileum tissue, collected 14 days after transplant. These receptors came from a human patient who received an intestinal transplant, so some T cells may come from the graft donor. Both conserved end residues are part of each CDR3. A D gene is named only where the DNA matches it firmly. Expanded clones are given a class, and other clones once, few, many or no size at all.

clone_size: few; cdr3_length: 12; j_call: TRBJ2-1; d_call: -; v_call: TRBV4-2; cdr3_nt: TGTGCCAGCAGAGAAGAGTTTTCGGGTACAGTCTTC; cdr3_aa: CASREEFSGTVF
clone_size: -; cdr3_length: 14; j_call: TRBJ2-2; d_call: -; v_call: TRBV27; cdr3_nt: TGTGCCAGCAGTTTATTTAGTGGTACCGGGGAGCTGTTTTTT; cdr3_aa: CASSLFSGTGELFF
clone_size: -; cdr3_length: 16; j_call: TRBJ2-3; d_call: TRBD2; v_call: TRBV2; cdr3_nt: TGTGCCAGCAGTTCCGGGACTAGCGGGAGGGCAGATACGCAGTATTTT; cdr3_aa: CASSSGTSGRADTQYF
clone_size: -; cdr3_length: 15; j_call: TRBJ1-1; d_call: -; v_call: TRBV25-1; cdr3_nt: TGTGCCAGCAGTGAATACACCCCGGGGAGGGGTGAAGCTTTCTTT; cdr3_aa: CASSEYTPGRGEAFF
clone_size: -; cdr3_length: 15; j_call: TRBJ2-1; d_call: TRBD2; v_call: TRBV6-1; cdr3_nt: TGTGCCAGCAGTGGGACTAGCGGGCTATACAATGAGCAGTTCTTC; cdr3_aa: CASSGTSGLYNEQFF
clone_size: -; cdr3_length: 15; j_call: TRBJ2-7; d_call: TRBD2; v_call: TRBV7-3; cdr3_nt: TGTGCCAGCAGCTTACTAGCGGGAGGGAACTACGAGCAGTACTTC; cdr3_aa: CASSLLAGGNYEQYF
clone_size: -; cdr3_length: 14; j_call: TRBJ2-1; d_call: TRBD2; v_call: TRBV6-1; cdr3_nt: TGTGCCAGCACTCTAGCGGGAGAGGTAGGAGAGCAGTTCTTC; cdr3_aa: CASTLAGEVGEQFF
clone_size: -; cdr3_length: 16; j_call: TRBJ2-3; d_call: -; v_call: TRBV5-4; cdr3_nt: TGTGCCAGCAGCCCATATGGGCGGGGAGGCACAGATACGCAGTATTTT; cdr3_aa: CASSPYGRGGTDTQYF
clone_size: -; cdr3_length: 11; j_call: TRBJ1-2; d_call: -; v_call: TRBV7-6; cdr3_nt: TGTGCCAGCAGCGAGAGGGTAGGCTACACCTTC; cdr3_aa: CASSERVGYTF
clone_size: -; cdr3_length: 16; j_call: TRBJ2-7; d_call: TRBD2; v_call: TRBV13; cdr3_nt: TGTGCCAGCAGCAGTCATAGCGGGGATAGCTCCTACGAGCAGTACTTC; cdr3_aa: CASSSHSGDSSYEQYF
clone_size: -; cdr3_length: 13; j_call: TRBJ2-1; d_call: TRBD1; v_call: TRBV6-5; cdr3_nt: TGTGCCAGCAGTTTCGGGACAGAAAATGAGCAGTTCTTC; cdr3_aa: CASSFGTENEQFF
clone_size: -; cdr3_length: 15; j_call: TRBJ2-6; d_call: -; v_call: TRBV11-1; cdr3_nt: TGTGCCAGCAGCGTAACAGAGTCTGGGGCCAACGTCCTGACTTTC; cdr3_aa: CASSVTESGANVLTF
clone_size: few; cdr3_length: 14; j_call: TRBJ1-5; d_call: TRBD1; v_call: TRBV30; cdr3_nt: TGTGCCTGGACAGAGGGGACAGGCAATCAGCCCCAGCATTTT; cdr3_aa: CAWTEGTGNQPQHF
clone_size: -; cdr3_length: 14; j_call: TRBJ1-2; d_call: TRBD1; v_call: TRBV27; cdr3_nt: TGTGCCAGCAGTGTCGACAGGGGCCGGGGGCATTACACCTTC; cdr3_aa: CASSVDRGRGHYTF
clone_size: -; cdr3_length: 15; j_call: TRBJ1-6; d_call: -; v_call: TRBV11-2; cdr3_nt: TGTGCCAGCAGCTTATATGACTCCTATAATTCACCCCTCCACTTT; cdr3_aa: CASSLYDSYNSPLHF
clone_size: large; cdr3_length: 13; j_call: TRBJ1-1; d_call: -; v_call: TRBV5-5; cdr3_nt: TGTGCCAGCACACGGACAGTGGGGACTGAAGCTTTCTTT; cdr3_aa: CASTRTVGTEAFF
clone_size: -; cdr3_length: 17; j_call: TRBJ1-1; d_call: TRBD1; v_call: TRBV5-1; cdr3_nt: TGCGCCAGCAGCTTGGACCGGGACAGGATATTGAACACTGAAGCTTTCTTT; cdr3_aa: CASSLDRDRILNTEAFF
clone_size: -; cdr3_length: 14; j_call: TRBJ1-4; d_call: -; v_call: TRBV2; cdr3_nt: TGTGCCAGCAGTCCCGGGTCGTCACATGAAAAACTGTTTTTT; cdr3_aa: CASSPGSSHEKLFF
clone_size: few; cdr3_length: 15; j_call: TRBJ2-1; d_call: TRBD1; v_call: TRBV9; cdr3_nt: TGTGCCAGCAGCGGACGGGACAGGAGCTACAATGAGCAGTTCTTC; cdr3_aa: CASSGRDRSYNEQFF
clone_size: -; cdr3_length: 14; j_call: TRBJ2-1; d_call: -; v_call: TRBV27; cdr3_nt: TGTGCCAGCAGTTCACTTGACCGATACAATGAGCAGTTCTTC; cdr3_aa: CASSSLDRYNEQFF
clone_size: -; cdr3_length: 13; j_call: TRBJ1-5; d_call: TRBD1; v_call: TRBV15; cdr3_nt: TGTGCCACCAGCAGGCAGGGGGCCCAGCCCCAGCATTTT; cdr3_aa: CATSRQGAQPQHF
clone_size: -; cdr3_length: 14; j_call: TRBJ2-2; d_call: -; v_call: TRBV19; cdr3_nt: TGTGCCAGTAGTATAGTAGGAAACACCGGGGAGCTGTTTTTT; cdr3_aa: CASSIVGNTGELFF
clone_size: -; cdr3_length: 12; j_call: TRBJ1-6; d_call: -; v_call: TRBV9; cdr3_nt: TGTGCCAGCAGCGAGCTAAATTCACCCCTCCACTTT; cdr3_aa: CASSELNSPLHF
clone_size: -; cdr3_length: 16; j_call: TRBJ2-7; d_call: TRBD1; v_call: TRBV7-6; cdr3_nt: TGTGCCAGCAGCTTAGGGCCGACAGGGGACCCCTACGAGCAGTACTTC; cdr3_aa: CASSLGPTGDPYEQYF
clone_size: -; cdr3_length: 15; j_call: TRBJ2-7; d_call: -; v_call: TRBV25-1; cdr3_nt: TGTGCCAGCAGTGAACCCGGATCTAGCTCCTACGAGCAGTACTTC; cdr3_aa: CASSEPGSSSYEQYF
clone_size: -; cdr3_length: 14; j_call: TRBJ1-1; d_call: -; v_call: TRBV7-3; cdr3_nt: TGTGCCAGCAGCTTAAGTGGGTTGAACACTGAAGCTTTCTTT; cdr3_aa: CASSLSGLNTEAFF
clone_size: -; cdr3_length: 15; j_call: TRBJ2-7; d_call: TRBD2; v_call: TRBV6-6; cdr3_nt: TGTGCCAGCAGTACACTACTAGCGGGAAAACCCGAGCAGTACTTC; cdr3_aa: CASSTLLAGKPEQYF
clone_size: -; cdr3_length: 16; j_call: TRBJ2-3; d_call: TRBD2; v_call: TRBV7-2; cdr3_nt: TGTGCCAGCAGCTTAGCGCGGGGGGTAAGGACAGATACGCAGTATTTT; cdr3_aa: CASSLARGVRTDTQYF
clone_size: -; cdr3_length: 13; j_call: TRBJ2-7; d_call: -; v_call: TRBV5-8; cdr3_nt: TGTGCCAGCAGCCGTACCACAGGTAGCGAGCAGTACTTC; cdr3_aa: CASSRTTGSEQYF
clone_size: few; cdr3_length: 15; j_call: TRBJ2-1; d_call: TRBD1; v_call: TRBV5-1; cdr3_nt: TGCGCCAGCAGCACCGGGACAGGGATATGGGATGAGCAGTTCTTC; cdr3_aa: CASSTGTGIWDEQFF
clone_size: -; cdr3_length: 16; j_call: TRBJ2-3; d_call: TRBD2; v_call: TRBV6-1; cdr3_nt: TGTGCCAGCAGTGATATTAGCGGGGGGTTCACAGATACGCAGTATTTT; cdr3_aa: CASSDISGGFTDTQYF
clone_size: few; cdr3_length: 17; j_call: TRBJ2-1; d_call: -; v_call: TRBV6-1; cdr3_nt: TGTGCCAGCAGTGAGTTGGCAGGACAAACGGTCTACAATGAGCAGTTCTTC; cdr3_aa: CASSELAGQTVYNEQFF
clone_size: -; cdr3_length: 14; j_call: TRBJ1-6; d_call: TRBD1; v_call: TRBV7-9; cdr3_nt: TGTGCCAGCAGCGGGACAGGGATCAATTCACCCCTCCACTTT; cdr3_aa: CASSGTGINSPLHF
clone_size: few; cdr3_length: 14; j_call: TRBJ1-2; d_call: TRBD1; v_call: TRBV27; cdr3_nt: TGTGCCAGCAGTTCCTCCGGGACAGGAGGGGGCTACACCTTC; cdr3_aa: CASSSSGTGGGYTF